Below, one T cell receptor beta chain is given with its context. This clone appeared a few times. Its target antigen remains unknown. Base qualities are not at hand, and no much larger clone is one base apart. Each donor gave one peripheral blood draw, averaging approximately 120 mL, which was collected into heparinised tubes. A BD FACSAria II and a panel including CD45RO, CCR7, CD25, CD127, CD95 and CD27 were used to sort naive, central memory, regulatory and stem cell-like memory CD4+ T cells. Purity was above 98% for every sorted population. PBMCs were separated immediately by Lymphoprep density gradient centrifugation and were stained directly, without being cultured. Samples were stained and sorted in pairs, with one healthy donor and one patient per experiment, so that batch effects were minimized. CDR1 and CDR2 are drawn from the germline V gene: SQVTM, ANQGSEA. Trimming takes 5 bases off V and 2 bases off J; junction bases not matched to a gene: 3. The CDR3 runs 13 amino acids, cysteine and phenylalanine included. Of the read, only the CDR3 DNA is kept; its 39 bases are in frame from base 1.

This entry is derived from a study of beta chain features in type 1 diabetes (dated by TCRdb to 2016 to 2019). Describing the broader study: Mean age, gender distribution, total cell number and subset yield did not differ between patients and healthy donors. A total of 107,917,701 sorted cells were examined across all samples, and the number of cells per subset was strongly correlated with RNA yield. The study compared TCRB repertoires of sorted circulating CD4+ T cell subsets between recently diagnosed type 1 diabetes patients and matched healthy donors. Regulatory and stem cell-like memory subsets were isolated from only 8 patients and about eight healthy donors, whereas naive and central memory subsets came from all 30 or so donors. Here is what the overall study found, with its caveats: Because cDNA rather than genomic DNA was sequenced, highly expressing activated cells could have been over-represented, although no difference in activation and CD3 levels was found between groups. Shorter templates might be favored by PCR, yet because patient and control samples were amplified and corrected together, any such skew would affect both groups equally. HLA sub-analyses involved small numbers of individuals, so any influence of HLA type on TCRB rearrangement remained unresolved. At VDJ recombination sites, type 1 diabetes patients had fewer insertions and more deleted nucleotides, which implies abnormalities in thymic rearrangement. Naive, central memory and regulatory TCRB repertoires appeared more similar among patients than among healthy donors. Type 1 diabetes patients showed a moderate but significant shortening of TCRB CDR3 length in all four CD4+ subsets.

The High Capacity cDNA Reverse Transcription Kit was used to reverse transcribe all of the isolated RNA, meaning that expressed TCRB transcripts were what got sequenced. Deep immunoSEQ sequencing was applied to naive, central memory and regulatory T cell samples, giving an average of around 4 million total reads per sample. Sorted cells were lysed in RLT buffer and RNA was extracted with DNase-treated RNeasy Micro or Mini kits, depending on cell number. To prevent cross-contamination, every cell subset was processed on its own, while patient and healthy donor samples were processed together. Using the immunoSEQ multiplex PCR, TCRB sequences were amplified from cDNA into 87-bp fragments spanning the CDR3 region. The amplicons were sequenced using the Illumina HiSeq platform. For the original study's pipeline: PCR bias was corrected computationally using synthetic template baselines, and reads within Hamming distance 2 were collapsed, with unmergeable singletons discarded. Reads were aligned to IMGT to assign V, D and J genes, CDR3 length, and insertions or deletions at six rearrangement sites. Clonotype counts were normalized to sorted cell number within each subset before computing true diversity and Gini coefficients with the tcR R package. The overlap coefficient, calculated on TCRB nucleotide sequences, was used to quantify repertoire sharing. Out-of-frame TCRB sequences from naive cells were analyzed to stand in for the pre-selection repertoire. TCRdb stores this immuneACCESS table with in-frame sequences only. Part of the clones is absent; in the studies checked, under half of the shortfall reflects unresolved V genes, and no reason is known for the rest. V, J and clone size reflect that table, while D and trimming were determined from the DNA. The table for this sample lists a few hundred thousand clones; over 12% of them were counted only once. The top ten clones comprise approximately 0.02% of the sample.

The chain employs TRBV29-1 and TRBJ1-3; TRBD1 fits 7 bases in the junction. This TCR derives from a woman aged 18-29 years in good health. Material: naive CD4+ T cells from blood. This specimen's cell subset or site label, per the study, means: true naive CD4+ T cells. CDR3 protein: CSVRDRAGNTIYF. The sequenced DNA: TGCAGCGTTCGTGACAGGGCTGGAAACACCATATATTTT.